The 23 T cell receptor beta chains presented below share a single source sample, sequenced in a study of T-cell reconstitution after alpha-beta-depleted transplantation in children. This sample's TCRbeta library carried unique molecular identifier barcodes. In TCRdb, the PCR reads were re-called with MiXCR into one record per CDR3 protein. This table holds some 80,000 distinct CDR3 sequences, 15% to 20% found once. Specimen: PBMCs, mostly from graft donor cells, collected 360 days after TCRalphabeta/CD19-depleted stem cell transplant. The receptors shown here come from a male patient aged 2 to 10 who had a stem cell transplant for acute lymphoblastic leukemia, so the T cells may come from the graft donor.

The rearrangement joins TRBV5-1 to TRBJ2-1, with D unclear. The CDR3 length is 14 residues. V was clipped by 4 bases and J by 6 bases, with 14 bases between them. Germline V CDR1 and CDR2: SGHRS, YFSETQ. Here the CDR3 DNA reads TGCGCCAGCAGCCCTCCTCATATGGGCAATGAGCAGTTCTTC. Translated: CASSPPHMGNEQFF. Full variable domain (rest looked up from reference TRBV5-1 and TRBJ2-1): KAGVTQTPRYLIKTRGQQVTLSCSPISGHRSVSWYQQTPGQGLQFLFEYFSETQRNKGNFPGRFSGRQFSNSRSEMNVSTLELGDSALYLCASSPPHMGNEQFFGPGTRLTVL.

This clonotype was counted between two and nine times. The chain links TRBV11-2 to TRBJ2-5; D ambiguous. This CDR3 region has 14 residues. Trimming stripped 0 bases from V and 4 bases from J, with 9 bases between. The germline V gene has CDR1 SGHAT and CDR2 FQNNGV. This CDR3 is CASSLDGVTETQYF. The CDR3 nucleotides are TGTGCCAGCAGCTTAGATGGCGTTACAGAGACCCAGTACTTC.

The chain employs TRBV18 and TRBJ2-7; maybe TRBD2 (6 bases). The ends were cut back, 3 bases at V and 3 bases at J, with 9 bases in the middle. CDR1 is KGHSH, CDR2 LQKENI, per germline. This CDR3 contains 13 residues. CDR3 residues: CASSPGLNYEQYF. CDR3 DNA sequence: TGTGCCAGCTCACCTGGACTAAACTACGAGCAGTACTTC.

This clonotype was seen repeatedly, ten times or more. This chain links TRBV11-3 with TRBJ1-1; D uncertain. Germline CDR1 and CDR2: SGHNT and YENEEA. This CDR3 is 15 amino acids long. The ends were cut back, 2 bases at V and 4 bases at J, with 14 bases in the middle. The DNA of the CDR3 is TGTGCCAGCAGCTTATCCTCAGACATGGGCACTGAAGCTTTCTTT. Its translation is CASSLSSDMGTEAFF.

The genes are TRBV4-2 and TRBJ2-7; D is uncertain. The ends were cut back, 1 base at V and 3 bases at J, with 13 bases in the middle. CDR3 length: 15 amino acids. Germline V lookup: CDR1 LGHNA, CDR2 YNFKEQ. CDR3 DNA sequence: TGTGCCAGCAGCCAAGGCGTTATAGGGAACTACGAGCAGTACTTC. Protein product: CASSQGVIGNYEQYF.

The chain combines TRBV11-2 with TRBJ2-4; D perhaps matches TRBD1 (5 bases). Germline CDR1 SGHAT, CDR2 FQNNGV. There are 14 residues in the CDR3. V was pared by 6 bases and J by 0 bases, with 9 bases between. The DNA of the CDR3 is TGTGCCAGCAGTAGGACACTAGCCAAAAACATTCAGTACTTC. Its protein is CASSRTLAKNIQYF. Drawing the rest from reference TRBV11-2 and TRBJ2-4, the complete variable domain is EAGVAQSPRYKIIEKRQSVAFWCNPISGHATLYWYQQILGQGPKLLIQFQNNGVVDDSQLPKDRFSAERLKGVDSTLKIQPAKLEDSAVYLCASSRTLAKNIQYFGAGTRLSVL.

The V and J genes are TRBV20-1 and TRBJ2-7, with 9 bases that match TRBD2. J lost 4 bases, V lost 6 bases, and 7 bases had no gene match. The CDR3 consists of 13 residues. In germline, CDR1 is DFQATT, CDR2 SNEGSKA (reference sequence). The CDR3 loop is CSAIAGDGYEQYF. For the CDR3, the DNA is TGCAGTGCCATAGCGGGAGACGGGTACGAGCAGTACTTC.

The chain has TRBV24-1 and TRBJ2-3, with D uncertain. Trimming removed 9 bases from V and 0 bases from J, with 12 bases in between. The CDR3 has 14 residues. The germline gives CDR1 KGHDR, CDR2 SFDVKD. As DNA, the CDR3 is TGTGCCACCGGGGATTCCCCTAGCACAGATACGCAGTATTTT. Protein product: CATGDSPSTDTQYF.

The chain uses TRBV5-1 and TRBJ2-7; 12 nucleotides line up with TRBD2. From germline, CDR1 is SGHRS and CDR2 YFSETQ. V was pared by 0 bases and J by 7 bases, with 2 bases of the junction left unmatched. The CDR3 length is 14 residues. CDR3 in DNA: TGCGCCAGCAGCTTGGGACTAGCGGGAGTTGAGCAGTACTTC. This encodes CASSLGLAGVEQYF.

This clonotype turned up a few times. The chain carries TRBV7-9 and TRBJ1-3; D is undetermined. Trimming cost V 2 bases and J 0 bases, with 5 bases left between them. Germline V gene sequence: CDR1 SEHNR, CDR2 FQNEAQ (reference sequence). The CDR3 totals 14 residues. CDR3 in DNA: TGTGCCAGCAGCTTACGCCTCTCTGGAAACACCATATATTTT. It translates to CASSLRLSGNTIYF.

V gene TRBV14 combines with J gene TRBJ2-5; D not certain. This CDR3 contains 15 residues. Germline assignment: CDR1 SGHDN and CDR2 FVKESK. Deletions cut 0 bases from V and 2 bases from J, with 10 bases between. The chain's CDR3 is CASSQEIGRQETQYF. DNA of the CDR3: TGTGCCAGCAGCCAAGAGATCGGTCGACAAGAGACCCAGTACTTC.

The chain is built from TRBV7-9 and TRBJ2-7; 10 bases are shared with TRBD1. The CDR3 contains 14 residues. From germline, CDR1 is SEHNR and CDR2 FQNEAQ (reference sequence). The trim removed 5 bases at V and 3 bases at J, leaving 4 bases unmatched. CDR3 nucleotides: TGTGCCAGCAGCCGGGACAGGGGTCTCTACGAGCAGTACTTC. Translation gives CASSRDRGLYEQYF.

The table lists this clonotype with a few counts. The chain couples TRBV6-5 to TRBJ2-2; D ambiguous. In germline, CDR1 is MNHEY, CDR2 SVGAGI. V lost 2 bases to trimming and J lost 7 bases, with 2 bases between them. CDR3 length equals 11 residues. CDR3 coding DNA: TGTGCCAGCAGTTACCTCGGGGAGCTGTTTTTT. This codes for CASSYLGELFF.

This clonotype was seen ten or more times. This rearrangement joins TRBV12-3 or TRBV12-4 to TRBJ2-3, with D hard to call. The ends were cut back, 2 bases at V and 7 bases at J, with 7 bases in the middle. The CDR3 spans 12 residues. The CDR3: CASSLRLNTQYF. The CDR3 nucleotides read TGTGCCAGCAGTTTAAGACTTAATACGCAGTATTTT.

In this sample, this clonotype turned up a few times. The chain recombines TRBV29-1 with TRBJ2-1, with 8 positions matching TRBD2. This CDR3 has 11 residues. CDR1 and CDR2 (germline): SQVTM, ANQGSEA. CDR3 in amino acids: CRDGGDNEQFF. In DNA form, the CDR3 reads TGCAGAGACGGGGGGGACAATGAGCAGTTCTTC.

This clonotype was seen only a few times. The V and J genes are TRBV24-1 and TRBJ2-7, with D perhaps TRBD1 (6 bases). Trimming took 4 bases from V and 2 from J, leaving 14 bases between them. The V gene's germline CDR1 is KGHDR and CDR2 SFDVKD. This CDR3 region has 15 residues. The CDR3 protein is CATSDSGQSAYEQYF. CDR3 sequence (DNA): TGTGCCACCAGTGACTCCGGACAGAGCGCCTACGAGCAGTACTTC.

This clonotype was counted between two and nine times. The genes are TRBV5-6 and TRBJ1-2; D is perhaps TRBD1 (6 bases). V shed 4 bases and J shed 4 bases, with 11 bases lying between them. The CDR3 consists of 13 residues. Per germline, CDR1 SGHDT and CDR2 YYEEEE. The CDR3, as DNA: TGTGCCAGCAGCCTCGGACAGCTCTATGGCTACACCTTC. The encoded protein is CASSLGQLYGYTF.

The table lists this clonotype with a few counts. The chain is built from TRBV12-3 or TRBV12-4 and TRBJ2-3, with no clear D. Trimming stripped 4 bases from V and 5 bases from J, with 16 bases between. This CDR3 spans 15 amino acids. The CDR3 is CASSSLRARGDTQYF. The CDR3 nucleotides are TGTGCCAGCAGTTCCCTTCGGGCCCGTGGAGATACGCAGTATTTT.

This clonotype was seen more than once but under ten times. The V gene is TRBV4-1, the J gene TRBJ2-2, with 7 bases fitting TRBD1. CDR3 length: 13 amino acids. The V and J ends lost 5 bases and 5 bases, in that order; junction bases with no gene match: 2. CDR1 is MGHRA, CDR2 YSYEKL, per germline. In DNA, the CDR3 is TGCGCCAGCAGCTACAGGGGAACCGGGGAGCTGTTTTTT. The encoded protein is CASSYRGTGELFF.

V and J are TRBV3-1 and TRBJ2-1; 7 nucleotides agree with TRBD2. Germline trimming cut 2 bases from V and 1 base from J; bases unmatched to any gene: 2. The germline gives CDR1 LGHDT, CDR2 YNNKEL (reference sequence). This CDR3 is 15 amino acids long. The DNA for the CDR3 is TGTGCCAGCAGCCAATCGGGACTATCCTACAATGAGCAGTTCTTC. Translating gives CASSQSGLSYNEQFF.

This sequence joins TRBV5-1 and TRBJ2-7; 8 bases align to TRBD1. CDR3 length: 15 residues. Germline assignment: CDR1 SGHRS and CDR2 YFSETQ. After removal of 6 bases from V and 3 bases from J, the junction contained 11 bases not matched to a gene. CDR3 DNA sequence: TGCGCCAGCACCGCATGGACAGGGTTTGGCTACGAGCAGTACTTC. Its translation is CASTAWTGFGYEQYF.

This clonotype was observed a few times. The J gene is TRBJ2-5, the V gene TRBV7-2, with 8 bases matching TRBD2. Trimming at V came to 5 bases and at J to 0 bases, leaving 5 bases not matched to a gene. Germline values: CDR1 SGHTA, CDR2 FQGNSA. The CDR3 is 15 residues long. CDR3 sequence reads: CASSLAGGDQETQYF. The CDR3 DNA follows: TGTGCCAGCAGCCTCGCCGGGGGGGACCAAGAGACCCAGTACTTC. Full variable domain (rest looked up from reference TRBV7-2 and TRBJ2-5): GAGVSQSPSNKVTEKGKDVELRCDPISGHTALYWYRQSLGQGLEFLIYFQGNSAPDKSGLPSDRFSAERTGGSVSTLTIQRTQQEDSAVYLCASSLAGGDQETQYFGPGTRLLVL.

This clonotype was counted only a few times. The J gene is TRBJ1-6, the V gene TRBV7-9; D is undetermined. V shed 5 bases and J shed 0 bases, with 14 bases lying between them. Looked up from germline, CDR1 is SEHNR and CDR2 is FQNEAQ (reference sequence). The CDR3 has 17 amino acids. The CDR3 bases are TGTGCCAGCAGCCAAAGGTCGGCGAGCTCCTATAATTCACCCCTCCACTTT. Residues: CASSQRSASSYNSPLHF.